The clone carrying this T cell receptor beta chain was detected ten times or more. This sample's time point: newly diagnosed GD, antithyroid drugs for less than 3 months. PBMC-extracted RNA yielded the TCR library. Germline lookup yields CDR1 KGHSH and CDR2 LQKENI. V lost 2 bases and J 3 bases, leaving 6 bases between the germline ends. This CDR3 comprises 13 residues. This sample was included in a study of regulatory T cells in long-lasting Graves disease. iRepertoire HTBI primers and Arm-PCR of CDR3 regions built TCR beta libraries. TCRdb recomputed calls from the multiplex PCR reads with MiXCR, one row per CDR3 protein. Among 400,000 to 500,000 distinct CDR3 sequences listed, over 15% were seen once. These data were also reused for a study on T cells in Graves' hyperthyroidism and ophthalmopathy.

The chain carries TRBV18 and TRBJ2-3, with D possibly TRBD1 on 6 matching bases. The sequences come from peripheral blood mononuclear cells (PBMCs), collected at new diagnosis, from a patient treated with antithyroid drugs. The receptor's source is a woman in her twenties or thirties with Graves disease. This CDR3 reads CASSPTGTDTQYF. The CDR3 coding sequence is TGTGCCAGCTCACCAACAGGGACAGATACGCAGTATTTT. Together with reference TRBV18 and TRBJ2-3, the CDR3 gives the full variable domain: NAGVMQNPRHLVRRRGQEARLRCSPMKGHSHVYWYRQLPEEGLKFMVYLQKENIIDESGMPKERFSAEFPKEGPSILRIQQVVRGDSAAYFCASSPTGTDTQYFGPGTRLTVL.